This record covers a single T cell receptor beta chain. The antigen remains undetermined. Looked up from germline, CDR1 is MNHEY and CDR2 is SVGAGI. The CDR3 length is 14 residues. Trimming stripped 6 bases from V and 10 bases from J, with 19 bases between. This entry comes from a study of OX40 agonist ivuxolimab in advanced cancers. Across the study: Patient treatment consisted of intravenous ivuxolimab administration every 2 weeks at 0.01 to 10 mg/kg. Study conclusions and caveats: Some nonresponders likewise displayed low normalized T-cell clonal expansion. Some of the lowest clonal expansion was seen in partial responders at 0.1-3.0 mg/kg.

TCRdb's copy holds only in-frame clones and misses some; the assay was immunoSEQ multiplex PCR. Counted here are 40,000 to 60,000 clones, about 79% occurring once; the ten biggest clones make up approximately 7.9%. The rearrangement links TRBV6-5 to TRBJ2-1, with D possibly TRBD2 on 5 matching bases. The starting material was CD4+ or CD8+ T cells sorted from blood, obtained in a trial of the OX40 agonist ivuxolimab. The sequence came from an adult with an advanced solid tumor such as melanoma, head and neck, liver or kidney cancer. The CDR3 DNA reads as TGTGCCAGCAGACCTACTTGGGAGTTCGGCGAGCAGTTCTTC. Translating gives CASRPTWEFGEQFF.